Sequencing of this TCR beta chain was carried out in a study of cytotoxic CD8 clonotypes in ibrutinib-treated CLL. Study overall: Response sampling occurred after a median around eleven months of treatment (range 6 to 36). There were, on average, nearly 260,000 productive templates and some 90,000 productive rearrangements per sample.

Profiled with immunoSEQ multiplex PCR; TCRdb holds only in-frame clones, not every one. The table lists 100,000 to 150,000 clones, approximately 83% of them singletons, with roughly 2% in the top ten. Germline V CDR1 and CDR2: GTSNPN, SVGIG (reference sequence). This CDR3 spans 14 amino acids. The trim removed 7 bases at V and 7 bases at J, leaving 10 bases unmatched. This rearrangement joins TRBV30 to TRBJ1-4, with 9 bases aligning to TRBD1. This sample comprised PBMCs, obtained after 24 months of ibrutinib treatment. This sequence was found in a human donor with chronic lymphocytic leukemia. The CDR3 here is CASIRGTGSEKLFF. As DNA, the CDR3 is TGTGCCTCGATTCGAGGGACAGGGAGTGAAAAACTGTTTTTT.